This is a list of T cell receptor beta chains from one sample in a study of cytomegalovirus exposure and HLA in healthy donors. Here immunoSEQ multiplex PCR was the method, and the copy in TCRdb shows in-frame clones only, minus some. The sample consists of over 80,000 clones, roughly 67% of them appearing once. Sequences were obtained from PBMCs. The receptors were sampled from a boy younger than 18 in good health and CMV-seropositive. CDR3s include the opening cysteine and the closing phenylalanine or tryptophan. The D gene is left open where the match is weak. Only some rows state a clone size, as once, few, many or a class for expanded clones.

D: .
size: .
J: TRBJ2-7
V: TRBV5-4
DNA: TGTGCCAGCAGCTTAAAAAAGGGGTCCTACGAGCAGTACTTC
CDR3: CASSLKKGSYEQYF

D: .
size: .
J: TRBJ1-5
V: TRBV29-1
DNA: TGCAGCGTCGGGATAAATGGCAATCAGCCCCAGAATTTT
CDR3: CSVGINGNQPQNF

D: .
size: .
J: TRBJ1-3
V: TRBV5-6
DNA: TGTGCCAGCAGCCACAGGGACGGATACTCTGGAAACACCATATATTTT
CDR3: CASSHRDGYSGNTIYF

D: TRBD2
size: .
J: TRBJ2-2
V: TRBV30
DNA: TGTGCCTGGACTGGGGAGGGAAGGCCCTGGGGCACCGGGGAGCTGTTTTTT
CDR3: CAWTGEGRPWGTGELFF

D: TRBD1
size: once
J: TRBJ1-6
V: TRBV25-1
DNA: TGTGCCAGCAGTACGGAAAGACCCGGGACAGGCAATTCACCCCTCCACTTT
CDR3: CASSTERPGTGNSPLHF

D: TRBD2
size: .
J: TRBJ2-3
V: TRBV7-9
DNA: TGTGCCAGCAGCTTTGTAATCCTAGCGGGGGAAGATACGCAGTATTTT
CDR3: CASSFVILAGEDTQYF

D: TRBD1
size: .
J: TRBJ2-1
V: TRBV7-9
DNA: TGTGCCAGCAGTCATTCGACAGGGGCTTCCTACAATGAGCAGTTCTTC
CDR3: CASSHSTGASYNEQFF

D: TRBD2
size: few
J: TRBJ2-3
V: TRBV11-1
DNA: TGTGCCACCCTGGCGGGGGACACAGATACGCAGTATTTT
CDR3: CATLAGDTDTQYF

D: TRBD2
size: once
J: TRBJ2-4
V: TRBV7-6
DNA: TGTGCCAGCAGCCCTGGGACTAGCGGGAACAAAAACATTCAGTACTTC
CDR3: CASSPGTSGNKNIQYF

D: TRBD1
size: .
J: TRBJ1-3
V: TRBV19
DNA: TGTGCCAGTAGTGGGGACAGCTCTGGAAACACCATATATTTT
CDR3: CASSGDSSGNTIYF

D: TRBD1
size: .
J: TRBJ2-7
V: TRBV27
DNA: TGTGCCAGCAGTTATTACGTAACAGGGGTTGAGGAGCAGTACTTC
CDR3: CASSYYVTGVEEQYF

D: .
size: .
J: TRBJ1-2
V: TRBV19
DNA: TGTGCCAGTTCCGACCCCCGCAGGGGCTATGGCTACCCCTTC
CDR3: CASSDPRRGYGYPF

D: TRBD1
size: .
J: TRBJ1-4
V: TRBV6-1
DNA: TGTGCCAGCAGTGAAGGGCAGGGGGCTAATGAAAAACTGTTTTTT
CDR3: CASSEGQGANEKLFF

D: .
size: .
J: TRBJ1-4
V: TRBV30
DNA: TGTGCCCATTCGCGGGATCTTAATGAAAAACTGTTTTTT
CDR3: CAHSRDLNEKLFF

D: .
size: few
J: TRBJ1-5
V: TRBV6-5
DNA: TGTGCCACCCTGCAAGGGGACAAGAACAATCAGCCCCAGCATTTT
CDR3: CATLQGDKNNQPQHF

D: .
size: .
J: TRBJ1-1
V: TRBV11-1
DNA: TGTGCCAGCAGCTTAGCAGGGGGGGAGACTGAAGCTTTCTTT
CDR3: CASSLAGGETEAFF

D: TRBD2
size: .
J: TRBJ2-2
V: TRBV11-3
DNA: TGTGCCAGCAGCCCTCGTGGTAGCGGGGGGGCAAACACCGGGGAGCTGTTTTTT
CDR3: CASSPRGSGGANTGELFF

D: .
size: .
J: TRBJ2-5
V: TRBV5-4
DNA: TGTGCCAGCAGCTTCCTCTGGAGTGAGACCCAGTACTTC
CDR3: CASSFLWSETQYF

D: TRBD2
size: .
J: TRBJ2-1
V: TRBV9
DNA: TGTGCCAGCAGCGTAGGACTAGCGGGAGAAGGGGGCACCTACAATGAGCAGTTCTTC
CDR3: CASSVGLAGEGGTYNEQFF

D: TRBD2
size: .
J: TRBJ2-1
V: TRBV6-5
DNA: TGTGCCAGCAGGAGCCCGGGACTAGGAGGCAATGAGCAGTTCTTC
CDR3: CASRSPGLGGNEQFF

D: TRBD1
size: once
J: TRBJ1-5
V: TRBV7-8
DNA: TGTGCCAGCAGCTCCGTAGGGGGGACAGGGGACGGTCTTCAGCCCCAGCATTTT
CDR3: CASSSVGGTGDGLQPQHF

D: .
size: .
J: TRBJ2-7
V: TRBV19
DNA: TGTGCCAGTAAAGGACAGAGCCGGTTGGAGCAGTACTTC
CDR3: CASKGQSRLEQYF

D: TRBD1
size: large
J: TRBJ2-2
V: TRBV7-9
DNA: TGTGCCAGCAGCTTAGGGACAGGGGATCCCACCGGGGAGCTGTTTTTT
CDR3: CASSLGTGDPTGELFF

D: .
size: .
J: TRBJ2-4
V: TRBV29-1
DNA: TGCAGCGTTTTCTCACCGAGGGACATTCAGTACTTC
CDR3: CSVFSPRDIQYF

D: TRBD1
size: .
J: TRBJ1-2
V: TRBV5-1
DNA: TGCGCCAGCAGCGTGACAGGGGAATCCTATGGCTACACCTTC
CDR3: CASSVTGESYGYTF

D: .
size: .
J: TRBJ2-3
V: TRBV5-1
DNA: TGCGCCAGCACACAAGGGGATCCCCGCACAGATACGCAGTATTTT
CDR3: CASTQGDPRTDTQYF

D: .
size: .
J: TRBJ1-1
V: TRBV30
DNA: TGTGCCTGGAATCCGAGGAACACTGAAGCTTTCTTT
CDR3: CAWNPRNTEAFF

D: .
size: .
J: TRBJ2-3
V: TRBV7-9
DNA: TGTGCCAGCAGCTTCGGGATAGATACGCAGTATTTT
CDR3: CASSFGIDTQYF

D: TRBD2
size: .
J: TRBJ2-1
V: TRBV2
DNA: TGTGCCAGCAGTGCGTATGCTAGCGGGGGGGTATCAATATACAATGAGCAGTTCTTC
CDR3: CASSAYASGGVSIYNEQFF

D: .
size: .
J: TRBJ1-1
V: TRBV30
DNA: TGTGCCTGGAGTGTATTCCCGGGGGACACTGAAGCTTTCTTT
CDR3: CAWSVFPGDTEAFF

D: TRBD2
size: .
J: TRBJ2-2
V: TRBV27
DNA: TGTGCCAGCAGTTTATCTCCGGGGGGTAGGGTAGTCCGGGCCGGGGAGCTGTTTTTT
CDR3: CASSLSPGGRVVRAGELFF

D: .
size: .
J: TRBJ2-7
V: TRBV27
DNA: TGTGCCAGCAGCCAGACAGGGAGGCCCTACGAGCAGTACTTC
CDR3: CASSQTGRPYEQYF

D: .
size: .
J: TRBJ2-2
V: TRBV13
DNA: TGTGCCAGCCGAGAGGGAAACACCGGGGAGCTGTTTTTT
CDR3: CASREGNTGELFF

D: .
size: few
J: TRBJ1-1
V: TRBV28
DNA: TGTGCCAGCTTGAAAACTGTAGGGGGAAGGGCTGAAGCTTTCTTT
CDR3: CASLKTVGGRAEAFF

D: TRBD1
size: .
J: TRBJ1-1
V: TRBV4-3
DNA: TGCGCCAGCAGCCAGGGGACAGTCATGAACACTGAAGCTTTCTTT
CDR3: CASSQGTVMNTEAFF

D: TRBD1
size: few
J: TRBJ1-1
V: TRBV19
DNA: TGTGCCAGTAGTCTCCTGGCAGGGGGCGCCCCAGGTGAAGCTTTCTTT
CDR3: CASSLLAGGAPGEAFF

D: TRBD1
size: .
J: TRBJ1-1
V: TRBV30
DNA: TGTGCCTGGAGTCTTACCGGGACAGCTGAAGCTTTCTTT
CDR3: CAWSLTGTAEAFF

D: .
size: .
J: TRBJ2-7
V: TRBV6-1
DNA: TGTGCCAGCAGTGATACGGATCTCCTAGACGAGCAGTACTTC
CDR3: CASSDTDLLDEQYF

D: TRBD1
size: .
J: TRBJ2-7
V: TRBV5-1
DNA: TGCGCCAGCAGCTTAACGACAGGGTCGTACGAGCAGTACTTC
CDR3: CASSLTTGSYEQYF

D: TRBD2
size: few
J: TRBJ2-1
V: TRBV4-3
DNA: TGCGCCAGCAGCCAAGGGACTAGCGGGAGCGCCTCCTACAATGAGCAGTTCTTC
CDR3: CASSQGTSGSASYNEQFF

D: TRBD1
size: .
J: TRBJ1-2
V: TRBV6-1
DNA: TGTGCCAGCAGTGAAGCTTATCGGCGAGACAGGGACTATGGCTACACCTTC
CDR3: CASSEAYRRDRDYGYTF

D: .
size: once
J: TRBJ2-2
V: TRBV7-3
DNA: TGTGCCAGCAGCTTTGGAGCTGACACCGGGGAGCTGTTTTTT
CDR3: CASSFGADTGELFF

D: .
size: .
J: TRBJ2-1
V: TRBV25-1
DNA: TGTGCCAGCAGGACCGGGAGTTACAATGAGCAGTTCTTC
CDR3: CASRTGSYNEQFF

D: TRBD1
size: .
J: TRBJ1-4
V: TRBV6-5
DNA: TGTGCCACCCAGGGGGCTCCGCGCACTAATGAAAAACTGTTTTTT
CDR3: CATQGAPRTNEKLFF

D: TRBD1
size: .
J: TRBJ2-7
V: TRBV18
DNA: TGTGCCAGCTCAGCTGGACAGGCCTCCTACGAGCAGTACTTC
CDR3: CASSAGQASYEQYF

D: .
size: .
J: TRBJ2-1
V: TRBV15
DNA: TGTGCCACCAGCAGAGATCCAGGAGGAGGCTCCTACAATGAGCAGTTCTTC
CDR3: CATSRDPGGGSYNEQFF

D: TRBD2
size: .
J: TRBJ2-3
V: TRBV2
DNA: TGTGCCAGCAGGGACCAACTAGCGGGAGTCACAGATACGCAGTATTTT
CDR3: CASRDQLAGVTDTQYF

D: TRBD1
size: .
J: TRBJ1-4
V: TRBV2
DNA: TGTGCCAGCAGGAATACAGGGGGCGCGGCTAATGAAAAACTGTTTTTT
CDR3: CASRNTGGAANEKLFF

D: .
size: .
J: TRBJ2-1
V: TRBV6-1
DNA: TGTGCCAGCAGTGAAGCGACAGACATCGACACCAATGAGCAGTTCTTC
CDR3: CASSEATDIDTNEQFF